This T cell receptor (beta chain) is from a study of blood T cell repertoires in COVID-19. Whole-study context: Whether acute or convalescent, the COVID-19 samples came from the United States, Italy and Spain. T cells, B-cell-depleted T cells, or PBMCs provided the cDNA or gDNA that served as material.

Original methodology: Scientists estimated how many nucleated cells there were by amplifying reference gene primers. Produced via immunoSEQ multiplex PCR; TCRdb's table is partial and in-frame only. For V, J and clone size, that table is used; D and trimming come from the DNA. The sample shows 70,000 to 90,000 clones, around four fifths of them seen only once. This clone showed up just a few times. Germline CDR1 SNHLY, CDR2 FYNNEI. The V and J ends lost 8 bases and 4 bases, in that order; junction bases with no gene match: 11. There are 14 residues in the CDR3. The gene calls are TRBV2 and TRBJ2-7; 7 bases match TRBD1. The sample taken for sequencing was peripheral blood. The source of this sequence is a man in his 70s with acute or convalescent COVID-19. In DNA, the CDR3 is TGTGCCAGCCGAATCTCAGGGGGTTTTTACGAGCAGTACTTC. Residues: CASRISGGFYEQYF. The full variable domain, rest sourced from reference TRBV2 and TRBJ2-7, is EPEVTQTPSHQVTQMGQEVILRCVPISNHLYFYWYRQILGQKVEFLVSFYNNEISEKSEIFDDQFSVERPDGSNFTLKIRSTKLEDSAMYFCASRISGGFYEQYFGPGTRLTVT.